This T cell receptor beta chain stems from a study of blood T cell repertoires in COVID-19. Across the whole study: Acute and convalescent COVID-19 samples came from the United States, Italy and Spain. PBMCs, B-cell-depleted T cells, or T cells provided the cDNA or gDNA that made up the material.

In the source study's methods: Amplification of reference gene primers provided the estimated nucleated cell counts. Profiled with immunoSEQ multiplex PCR; TCRdb holds only in-frame clones, not every one. The V and J calls and clone size come from that table; D and trimming were worked out from the DNA. The sample comprises 100,000 or so clones, more than 70% of which are singletons, and 13% rests with the top ten. The germline CDR1 and CDR2 sequences are MDHEN and SYDVKM. V lost 4 bases, J lost 2 bases, and 9 bases lay in between. The CDR3 sequence is 14 residues long. J is TRBJ1-3 and V is TRBV28, with D perhaps TRBD1 (6 bases). The sequenced sample was peripheral blood. The receptor's source is a human donor in a cohort sampled during active COVID-19. The CDR3, as DNA: TGTGCCAGCAGTTCCGAGGGGGCTGGAAACACCATATATTTT. Protein: CASSSEGAGNTIYF.